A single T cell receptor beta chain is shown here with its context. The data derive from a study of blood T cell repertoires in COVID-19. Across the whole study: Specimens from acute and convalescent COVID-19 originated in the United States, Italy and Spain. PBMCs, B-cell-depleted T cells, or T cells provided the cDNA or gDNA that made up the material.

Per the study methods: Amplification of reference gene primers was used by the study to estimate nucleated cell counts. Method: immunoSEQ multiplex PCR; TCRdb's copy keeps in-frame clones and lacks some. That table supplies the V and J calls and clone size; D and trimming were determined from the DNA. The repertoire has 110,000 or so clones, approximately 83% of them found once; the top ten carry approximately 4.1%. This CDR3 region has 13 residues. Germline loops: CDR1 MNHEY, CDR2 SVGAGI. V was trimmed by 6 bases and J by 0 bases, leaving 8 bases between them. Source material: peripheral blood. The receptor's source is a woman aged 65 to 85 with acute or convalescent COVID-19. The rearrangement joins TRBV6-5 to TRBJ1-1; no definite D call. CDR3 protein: CASRGSMNTEAFF. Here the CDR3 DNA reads TGTGCCAGCAGGGGCAGCATGAACACTGAAGCTTTCTTT.